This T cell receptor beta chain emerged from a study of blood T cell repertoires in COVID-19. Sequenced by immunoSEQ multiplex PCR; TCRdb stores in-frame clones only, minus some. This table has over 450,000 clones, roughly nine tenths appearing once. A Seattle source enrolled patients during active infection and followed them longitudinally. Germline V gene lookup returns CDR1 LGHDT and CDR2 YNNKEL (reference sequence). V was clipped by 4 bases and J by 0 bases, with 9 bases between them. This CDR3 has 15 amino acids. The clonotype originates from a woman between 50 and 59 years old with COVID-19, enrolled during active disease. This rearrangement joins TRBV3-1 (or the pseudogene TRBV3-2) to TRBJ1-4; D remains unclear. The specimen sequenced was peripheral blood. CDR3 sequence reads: CASSLLTPTNEKLFF. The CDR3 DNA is TGTGCCAGCAGCCTTCTTACACCAACTAATGAAAAACTGTTTTTT.